This T cell receptor beta chain was identified during a study of cytomegalovirus exposure and HLA in healthy donors. Study-level results: Rarity marked most TCR sequences, yet some public TCRs occurred in many donors. Specificity of three CMV-associated chains for CMV antigens was verified in vitro.

Method: immunoSEQ multiplex PCR; TCRdb's copy keeps in-frame clones and lacks some. Of under 100,000 clones in the sample, around 96% were seen once. An approximately 120-subject validation cohort, separate from the approximately 610-subject first cohort, supplied the donors. The V end lost 3 bases, the J end lost 5 bases, and 9 bases lay between the germline ends. The germline V gene encodes CDR1 SGHVS and CDR2 FNYEAQ. This CDR3 comprises 13 residues. On this clone: Its antigen is not known.

The sequenced material came from PBMCs. The V gene is TRBV7-6, the J gene TRBJ2-3; D is perhaps TRBD1 (5 bases). The source is a man younger than 35 in good health and CMV-seronegative. CDR3 in amino acids: CASSFRVLDTQYF. The CDR3 nucleotides read TGTGCCAGCAGCTTCAGGGTGTTAGATACGCAGTATTTT.